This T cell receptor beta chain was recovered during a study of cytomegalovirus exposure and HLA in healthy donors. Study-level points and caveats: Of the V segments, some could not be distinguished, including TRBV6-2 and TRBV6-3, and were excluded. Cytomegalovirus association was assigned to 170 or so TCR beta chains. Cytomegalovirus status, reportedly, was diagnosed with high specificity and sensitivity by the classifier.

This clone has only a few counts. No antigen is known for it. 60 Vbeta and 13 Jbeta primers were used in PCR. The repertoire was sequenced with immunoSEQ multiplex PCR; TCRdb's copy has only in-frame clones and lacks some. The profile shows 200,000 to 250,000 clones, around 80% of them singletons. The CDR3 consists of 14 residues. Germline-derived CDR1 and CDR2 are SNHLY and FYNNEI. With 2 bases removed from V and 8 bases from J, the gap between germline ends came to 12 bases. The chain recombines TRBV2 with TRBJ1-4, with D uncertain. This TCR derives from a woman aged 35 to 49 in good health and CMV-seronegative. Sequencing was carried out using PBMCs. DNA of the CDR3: TGTGCCAGCAGTGAATCCCTGGCGGGCGAAAAACTGTTTTTT. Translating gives CASSESLAGEKLFF. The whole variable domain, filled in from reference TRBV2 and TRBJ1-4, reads EPEVTQTPSHQVTQMGQEVILRCVPISNHLYFYWYRQILGQKVEFLVSFYNNEISEKSEIFDDQFSVERPDGSNFTLKIRSTKLEDSAMYFCASSESLAGEKLFFGSGTQLSVL.